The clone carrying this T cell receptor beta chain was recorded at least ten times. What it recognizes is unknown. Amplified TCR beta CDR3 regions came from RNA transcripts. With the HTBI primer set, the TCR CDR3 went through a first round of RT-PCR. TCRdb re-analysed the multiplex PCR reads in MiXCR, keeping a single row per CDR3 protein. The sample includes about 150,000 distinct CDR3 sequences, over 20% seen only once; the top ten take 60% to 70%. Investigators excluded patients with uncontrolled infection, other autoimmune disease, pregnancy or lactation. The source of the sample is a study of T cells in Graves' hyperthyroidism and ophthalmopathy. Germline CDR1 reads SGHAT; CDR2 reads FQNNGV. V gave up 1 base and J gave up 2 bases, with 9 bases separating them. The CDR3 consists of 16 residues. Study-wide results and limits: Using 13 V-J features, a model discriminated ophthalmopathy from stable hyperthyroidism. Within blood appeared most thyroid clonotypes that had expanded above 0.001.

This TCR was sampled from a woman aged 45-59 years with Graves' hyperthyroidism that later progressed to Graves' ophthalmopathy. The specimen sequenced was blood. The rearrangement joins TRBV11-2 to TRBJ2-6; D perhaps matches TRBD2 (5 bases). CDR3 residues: CASSLGIGTGANVLTF. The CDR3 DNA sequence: TGTGCCAGCAGCTTAGGTATCGGGACTGGGGCCAACGTCCTGACTTTC.